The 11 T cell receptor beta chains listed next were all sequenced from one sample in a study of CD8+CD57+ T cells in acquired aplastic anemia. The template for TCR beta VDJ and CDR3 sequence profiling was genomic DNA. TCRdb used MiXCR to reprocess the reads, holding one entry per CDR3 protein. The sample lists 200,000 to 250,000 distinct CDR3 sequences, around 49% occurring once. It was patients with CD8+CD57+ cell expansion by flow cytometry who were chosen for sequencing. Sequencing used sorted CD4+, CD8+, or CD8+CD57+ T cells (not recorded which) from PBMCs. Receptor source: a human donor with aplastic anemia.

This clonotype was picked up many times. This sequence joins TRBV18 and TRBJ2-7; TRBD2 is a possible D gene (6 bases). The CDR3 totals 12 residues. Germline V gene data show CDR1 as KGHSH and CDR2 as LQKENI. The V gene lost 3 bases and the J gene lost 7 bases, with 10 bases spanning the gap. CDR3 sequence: CASSPTEGEQYF. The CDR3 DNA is TGTGCCAGCTCACCGACGGAGGGAGAGCAGTACTTC. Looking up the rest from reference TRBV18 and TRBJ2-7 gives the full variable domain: NAGVMQNPRHLVRRRGQEARLRCSPMKGHSHVYWYRQLPEEGLKFMVYLQKENIIDESGMPKERFSAEFPKEGPSILRIQQVVRGDSAAYFCASSPTEGEQYFGPGTRLTVT.

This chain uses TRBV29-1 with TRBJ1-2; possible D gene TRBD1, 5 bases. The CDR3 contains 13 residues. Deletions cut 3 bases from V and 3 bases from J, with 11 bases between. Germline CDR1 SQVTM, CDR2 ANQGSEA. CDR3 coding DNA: TGCAGCGTTGACTCGACAGATTACTATGGCTACACCTTC. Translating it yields CSVDSTDYYGYTF.

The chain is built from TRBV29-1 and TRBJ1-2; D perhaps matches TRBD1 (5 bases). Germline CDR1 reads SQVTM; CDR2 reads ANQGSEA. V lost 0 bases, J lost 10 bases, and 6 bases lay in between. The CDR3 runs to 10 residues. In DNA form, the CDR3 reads TGCAGCGTTGAAGAAGGGACCTACACCTTC. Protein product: CSVEEGTYTF.

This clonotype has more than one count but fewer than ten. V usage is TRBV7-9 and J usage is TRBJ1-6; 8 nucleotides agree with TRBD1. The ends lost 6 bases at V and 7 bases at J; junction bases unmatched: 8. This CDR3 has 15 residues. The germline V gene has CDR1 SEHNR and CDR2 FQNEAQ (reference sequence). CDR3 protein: CASRPSGTGNSPLHF. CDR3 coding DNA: TGTGCCAGCAGACCCTCCGGGACAGGAAATTCACCCCTCCACTTT.

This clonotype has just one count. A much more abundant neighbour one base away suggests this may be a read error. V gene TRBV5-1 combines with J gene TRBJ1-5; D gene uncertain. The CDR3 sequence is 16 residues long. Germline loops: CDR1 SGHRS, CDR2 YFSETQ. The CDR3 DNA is TGCACCAGCAGCTTGGAGGGCCGGGATAGCAATCAGCCCCAGCATTTT. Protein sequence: CTSSLEGRDSNQPQHF.

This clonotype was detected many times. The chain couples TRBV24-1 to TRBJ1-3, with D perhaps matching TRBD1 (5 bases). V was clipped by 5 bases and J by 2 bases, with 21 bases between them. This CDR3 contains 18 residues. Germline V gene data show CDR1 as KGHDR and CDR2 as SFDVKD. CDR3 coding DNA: TGTGCCACCAGTGTGGGCCCCCGGGGCGGAGAGGCTGGAAACACCATATATTTT. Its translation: CATSVGPRGGEAGNTIYF.

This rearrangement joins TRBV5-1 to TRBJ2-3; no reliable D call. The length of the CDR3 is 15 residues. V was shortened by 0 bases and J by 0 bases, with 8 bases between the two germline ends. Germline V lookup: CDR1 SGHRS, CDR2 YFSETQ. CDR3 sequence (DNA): TGCGCCAGCAGCTTGGTAGGGATTAGCACAGATACGCAGTATTTT. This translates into CASSLVGISTDTQYF. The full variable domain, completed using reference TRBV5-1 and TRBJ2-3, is KAGVTQTPRYLIKTRGQQVTLSCSPISGHRSVSWYQQTPGQGLQFLFEYFSETQRNKGNFPGRFSGRQFSNSRSEMNVSTLELGDSALYLCASSLVGISTDTQYFGPGTRLTVL.

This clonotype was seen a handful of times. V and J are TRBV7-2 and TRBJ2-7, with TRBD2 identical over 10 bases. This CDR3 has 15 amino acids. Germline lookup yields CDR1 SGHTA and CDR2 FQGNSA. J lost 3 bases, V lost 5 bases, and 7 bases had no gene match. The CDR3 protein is CASSPRGLAFYEQYF. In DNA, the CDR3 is TGTGCCAGCAGCCCAAGGGGACTAGCGTTCTACGAGCAGTACTTC.

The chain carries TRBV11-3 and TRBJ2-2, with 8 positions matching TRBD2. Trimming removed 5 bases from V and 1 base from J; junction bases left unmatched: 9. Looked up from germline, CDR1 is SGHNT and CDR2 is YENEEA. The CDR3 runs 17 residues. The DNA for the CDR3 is TGTGCCAGCAGCGACTCGGGGGGGGGGGAGAACACCGGGGAGCTGTTTTTT. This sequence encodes CASSDSGGGENTGELFF.

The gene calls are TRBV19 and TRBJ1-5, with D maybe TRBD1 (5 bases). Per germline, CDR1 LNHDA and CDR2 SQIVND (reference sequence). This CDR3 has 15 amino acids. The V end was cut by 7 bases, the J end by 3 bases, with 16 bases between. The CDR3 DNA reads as TGTGCCAGTAATATTTCTTGGGGGTACAATCAGCCCCAGCATTTT. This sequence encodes CASNISWGYNQPQHF.

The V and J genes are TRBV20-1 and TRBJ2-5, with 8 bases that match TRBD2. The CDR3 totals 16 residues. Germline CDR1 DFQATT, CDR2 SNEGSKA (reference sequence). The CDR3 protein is CSGGSGEGSFQETQYF. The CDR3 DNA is TGCAGCGGGGGTAGCGGGGAGGGGTCTTTCCAAGAGACCCAGTACTTC.